Sequencing of this T cell receptor beta chain was carried out in a study of T cell responses to AZD1222 COVID-19 vaccine. Findings of the study overall: Donors, mostly white British, included more females; clonal diversity was possibly underestimated. Seropositivity was recorded at baseline in only 5 or 6 AZD1222 recipients. Spike-specific TCR breadth and depth were elevated following two AZD1222 doses. Distributed over spike, vaccine-associated CD4 TCRs predominated at 160-218 and 743-854.

Sequencing was performed with immunoSEQ multiplex PCR; in TCRdb, only in-frame clones are kept and a portion is missing. The sample has more than 140,000 clones; around 88% are singletons. About this clone itself: Its matching antigen is unknown.

The sequence came from an adult in good health. The sequenced sample was peripheral blood, obtained on day 0 of AZD1222 vaccination.

The chain's CDR3 is CAWSKGWESAHTQYF. The CDR3 region has the DNA TGTGCCTGGAGTAAGGGGTGGGAGTCCGCACATACGCAGTATTTT. The chain links TRBV30 to TRBJ2-3; D is perhaps TRBD1 or TRBD2 (5 bases each). This CDR3 contains 15 residues. The germline V and J ends were trimmed by 2 bases and 7 bases, with 19 bases remaining between them. Germline V CDR1 and CDR2: GTSNPN, SVGIG (reference sequence).